The rows below give T cell receptor beta chains drawn from one sample of a study of control samples from healthy donors and cancer patients. Sequencing was performed with immunoSEQ multiplex PCR; in TCRdb, only in-frame clones are kept and a portion is missing. Of approximately 150,000 clones in the sample, about 91% are singletons; the top ten hold 2% to 2.5%. Material: blood. The receptors derive from a woman aged 40-49 years in good health. Both conserved end residues are part of each CDR3. Fields, in order: D gene, V gene, clone size, J gene, CDR3 protein, CDR3 DNA. A D gene is named only where the DNA matches it firmly. Only some rows state a clone size, as once, few, many or a class for expanded clones.

d_call: TRBD2; v_call: TRBV3-1/TRBV3-2; clone_size: NA; j_call: TRBJ2-3; cdr3_aa: CASSPRLALSTDTQYF; cdr3_nt: TGTGCCAGCAGCCCCAGACTAGCCCTTAGCACAGATACGCAGTATTTT
d_call: NA; v_call: TRBV5-1; clone_size: NA; j_call: TRBJ2-2; cdr3_aa: CASSLRPSTGELFF; cdr3_nt: TGCGCCAGCAGCTTGCGGCCGTCCACCGGGGAGCTGTTTTTT
d_call: TRBD2; v_call: TRBV27; clone_size: once; j_call: TRBJ2-7; cdr3_aa: CASSYSGGAVSYEQYF; cdr3_nt: TGTGCCAGCAGTTATAGCGGGGGGGCAGTATCCTACGAGCAGTACTTC
d_call: NA; v_call: TRBV6-5; clone_size: once; j_call: TRBJ2-5; cdr3_aa: CASSYFTGIETQYF; cdr3_nt: TGTGCCAGCAGTTACTTCACAGGGATCGAGACCCAGTACTTC
d_call: NA; v_call: TRBV7-9; clone_size: NA; j_call: TRBJ1-5; cdr3_aa: CASSLGQANQPQHF; cdr3_nt: TGTGCCAGCAGCTTAGGTCAGGCCAATCAGCCCCAGCATTTT
d_call: NA; v_call: TRBV12-2; clone_size: NA; j_call: TRBJ2-1; cdr3_aa: CASRFIAGGFYNEQFF; cdr3_nt: TGTGCAAGTCGCTTTATAGCGGGGGGTTTCTACAATGAGCAGTTCTTC
d_call: NA; v_call: TRBV4-1; clone_size: NA; j_call: TRBJ1-4; cdr3_aa: CASSQSDWGKLFF; cdr3_nt: TGCGCCAGCAGCCAGTCAGACTGGGGAAAACTGTTTTTT
d_call: NA; v_call: TRBV2; clone_size: NA; j_call: TRBJ2-5; cdr3_aa: CASSIQGGEETQYF; cdr3_nt: TGTGCCAGCAGTATACAGGGGGGGGAAGAGACCCAGTACTTC
d_call: NA; v_call: TRBV6-1; clone_size: NA; j_call: TRBJ1-3; cdr3_aa: CASSEARGLRTGPSGNTIYF; cdr3_nt: TGTGCCAGCAGTGAAGCCAGGGGTCTCCGAACTGGGCCCTCTGGAAACACCATATATTTT
d_call: TRBD2; v_call: TRBV27; clone_size: NA; j_call: TRBJ2-5; cdr3_aa: CASRRTSEYQETQYF; cdr3_nt: TGTGCCAGCAGACGGACTAGCGAATACCAAGAGACCCAGTACTTC
d_call: NA; v_call: TRBV13; clone_size: NA; j_call: TRBJ1-6; cdr3_aa: CASSKQPAPSLHF; cdr3_nt: TGTGCCAGCAGTAAACAGCCAGCCCCTTCCCTCCACTTT